The text below deals with one T cell receptor (beta chain). This clonotype was counted at least ten times. Its antigen is not yet known. No base-level quality is on record; no much larger clone is a single base apart. The sample belongs to a study of molecular identifiers for immune sequencing clone quantification (dated by TCRdb to the late 2010s). With respect to the entire study: For a replicate experiment, RNA from around 20,000 or 99,000 naive CD8 T cells was divided into five aliquots, and four of the five aliquots were sequenced. This methods study used CD8 T cells to benchmark TCR RNA copy counting and molecular-identifier clustering-based TCR repertoire sequencing (MIDCIRS).

Libraries of naive CD8 T cells were built from anywhere between about 19,000 and 1,000,000 sorted cells, with 10%, 30% or 50% of the purified RNA used. Naive CD8 T cells were FACS-sorted as CD8+CD4-CCR7+CD45RA+ on a BD FACSAria II into RLT Plus buffer. Detection sensitivity was tested by spiking Jurkat RNA equal to roughly ten TCR copies' worth into samples containing roughly 19,000-1,100,000 naive CD8 T cells. CD8 T cells were enriched with RosetteSep CD8+ T Cell Enrichment Cocktail and Ficoll-Paque, followed by ACK red cell lysis. Library prep was done by PCR. The data were produced on an Illumina HiSeq 4000. Bulk TCR libraries were made following a previously described method, with the TCR primers given in Table S5. The Qiagen AllPrep DNA/RNA kit was used to purify total RNA. Before analysis, reads from multiple sequencing runs of the same library were pooled. In the source study's methods: Only reads with exact TCR constant sequence were kept, trimmed to 150 nt, and grouped by their 12-nt molecular barcodes. Reads within each barcode group were sub-clustered using a 15% Levenshtein threshold, and quality-weighted consensus sequences were constructed for each RNA molecule. Non-functional sequences were excluded, and lower-count sequences lying one edit away from another sequence were also excluded. On the basis of fitting two negative binomial distributions, barcode sub-clusters with fewer than 20% of the maximum read count were discarded. TCRdb ran its own pipeline on the public reads, namely fastp trimming at Q25 and MiXCR clone calling, and kept in-frame beta chains. Rows matching on CDR3 protein sequence are summarized as one entry with the most common DNA and genes. The V and J calls were not made by the authors but by TCRdb's processing. The sample table holds about half a million distinct CDR3 sequences, of which around a fifth were seen once. About 0.8% of the sample is in the top ten clones.

Relative to germline, V is 2 bases shorter and J is 6 bases shorter, with 12 bases between their ends. Looking up the germline V gene yields CDR1 SGHRS and CDR2 YFSETQ. The CDR3, cysteine through phenylalanine, is 14 amino acids long. Only the CDR3 part of the read is kept: 42 bases, read in frame from the first base. Points the paper makes about the study in general: Modeling indicated roughly 3.3 TCR RNA copies recovered per cell, compared with 7.5 to 10 by digital PCR, which implies a capture efficiency of approximately 30%. Identical TCR molecules sharing a barcode could cause highly expanded clone sizes to be underestimated. The naive libraries included spiked-in Jurkat TCR RNA (about 11 copies' worth), and this RNA is not part of the donor repertoire. Spiked-in Jurkat TCR RNA equivalent to a single cell was reported to be detectable even among approximately 1 million naive CD8 T cells. When barcode sub-clustering was omitted, TCR diversity was inflated by chimeric consensus sequences, with chimeras reaching as high as 47%. In CMV-specific effector cells, clones with more than 20 RNA copies accounted for over 97% of molecules, whereas in naive cells such clones accounted for under 1%.

The sequence was obtained from a human donor in good health. Some libraries in this study had Jurkat cell RNA spiked in. The chain joins TRBV5-1 to TRBJ2-1; perhaps TRBD1 is the D gene, with 6 bases matching. Material: naive CD8+ T cells from blood, with Jurkat cell RNA spiked in. What this sample's cell subset or site label stands for: FACS-sorted CD8+CD4-CCR7+CD45RA+ naive T cells. Here the CDR3 is given as CASSLQARGNEQFF. The DNA sequence reads TGCGCCAGCAGCTTACAAGCCAGGGGCAATGAGCAGTTCTTC.